Described below is a single TCR beta chain sequence and its context. Antigen unknown. Clones were read by immunoSEQ multiplex PCR, and TCRdb kept only the in-frame ones, dropping some. The sample records more than 1.2 million clones, 98% being singletons. These data belong to a study of shared clonotypes between healthy human individuals. The study, taken as a whole, reports: Sampling covered nothing but blood. Tissue TCR repertoires likely differ from those found in blood.

The CDR3 length is 15 residues. Losses at the gene ends were 6 bases for V and 6 bases for J; bases not matched to a gene: 10. CDR1 is SEHNR and CDR2 is FQNEAQ in the germline V gene (reference sequence). The clonotype comes from a man aged 25 to 40 in good health. The specimen sequenced was naive CD4+ T cells sorted from blood. Subset described: CD45RA+ positively selected. The chain carries TRBV7-9 and TRBJ2-3; the match to TRBD1 covers 9 bases. CDR3 protein: CASSLDRGTRDTQYF. The CDR3, as DNA: TGTGCCAGCAGTTTGGACAGGGGAACACGGGATACGCAGTATTTT.